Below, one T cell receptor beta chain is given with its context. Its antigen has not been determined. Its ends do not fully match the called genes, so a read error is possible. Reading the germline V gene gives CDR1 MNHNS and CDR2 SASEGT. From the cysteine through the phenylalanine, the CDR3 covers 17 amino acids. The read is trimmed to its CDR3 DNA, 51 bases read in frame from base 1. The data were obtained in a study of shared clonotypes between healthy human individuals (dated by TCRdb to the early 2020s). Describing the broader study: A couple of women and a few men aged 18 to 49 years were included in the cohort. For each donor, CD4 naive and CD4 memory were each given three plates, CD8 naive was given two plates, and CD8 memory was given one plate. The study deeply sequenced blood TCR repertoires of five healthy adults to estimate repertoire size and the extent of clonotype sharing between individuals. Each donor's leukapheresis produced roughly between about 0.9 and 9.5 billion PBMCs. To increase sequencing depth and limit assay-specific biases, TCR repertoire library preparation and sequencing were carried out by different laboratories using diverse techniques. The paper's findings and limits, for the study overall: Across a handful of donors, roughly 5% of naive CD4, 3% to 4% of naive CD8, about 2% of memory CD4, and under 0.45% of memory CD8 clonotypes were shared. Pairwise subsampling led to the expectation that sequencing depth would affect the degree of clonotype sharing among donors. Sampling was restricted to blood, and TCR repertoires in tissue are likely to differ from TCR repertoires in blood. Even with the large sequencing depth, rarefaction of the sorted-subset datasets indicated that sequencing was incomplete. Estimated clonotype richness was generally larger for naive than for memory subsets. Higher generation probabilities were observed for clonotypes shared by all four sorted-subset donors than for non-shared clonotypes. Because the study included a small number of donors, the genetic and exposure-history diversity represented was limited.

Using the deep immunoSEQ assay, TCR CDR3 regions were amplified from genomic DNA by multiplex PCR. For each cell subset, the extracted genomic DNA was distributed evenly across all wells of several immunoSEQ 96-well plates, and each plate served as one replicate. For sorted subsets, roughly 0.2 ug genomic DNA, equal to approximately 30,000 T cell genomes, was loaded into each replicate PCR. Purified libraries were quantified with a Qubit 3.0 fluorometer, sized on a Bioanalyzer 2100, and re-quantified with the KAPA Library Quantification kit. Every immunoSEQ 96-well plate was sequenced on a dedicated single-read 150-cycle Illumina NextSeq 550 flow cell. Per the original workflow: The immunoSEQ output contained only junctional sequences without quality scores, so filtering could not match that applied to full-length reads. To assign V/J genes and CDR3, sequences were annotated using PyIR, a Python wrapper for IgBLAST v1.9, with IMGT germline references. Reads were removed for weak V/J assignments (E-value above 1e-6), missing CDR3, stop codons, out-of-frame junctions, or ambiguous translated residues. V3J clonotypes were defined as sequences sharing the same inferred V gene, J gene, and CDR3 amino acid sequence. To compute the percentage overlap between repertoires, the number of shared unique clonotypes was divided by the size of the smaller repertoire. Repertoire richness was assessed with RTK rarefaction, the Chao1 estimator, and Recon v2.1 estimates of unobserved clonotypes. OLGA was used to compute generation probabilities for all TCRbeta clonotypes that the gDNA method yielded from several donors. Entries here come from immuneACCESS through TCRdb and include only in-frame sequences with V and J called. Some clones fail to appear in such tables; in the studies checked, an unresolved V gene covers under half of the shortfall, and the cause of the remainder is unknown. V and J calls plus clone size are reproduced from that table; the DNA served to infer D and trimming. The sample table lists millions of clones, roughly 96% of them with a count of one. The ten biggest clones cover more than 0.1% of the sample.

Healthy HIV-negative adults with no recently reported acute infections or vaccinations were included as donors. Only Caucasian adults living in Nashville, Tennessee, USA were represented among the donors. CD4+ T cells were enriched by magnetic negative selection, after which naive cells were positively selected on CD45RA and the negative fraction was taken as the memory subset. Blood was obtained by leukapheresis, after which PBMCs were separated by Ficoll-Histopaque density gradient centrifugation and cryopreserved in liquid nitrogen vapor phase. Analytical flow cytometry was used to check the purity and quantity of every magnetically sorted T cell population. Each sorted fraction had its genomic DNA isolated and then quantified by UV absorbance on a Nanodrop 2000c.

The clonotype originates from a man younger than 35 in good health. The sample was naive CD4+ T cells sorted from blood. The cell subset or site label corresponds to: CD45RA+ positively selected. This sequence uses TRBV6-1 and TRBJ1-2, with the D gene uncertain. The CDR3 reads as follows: CASSALRAVQANSGYTF. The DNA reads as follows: TGTGCCAGCAGTGCACTCCGGGCGGTCCAAGCGAACTCTGGCTACACCTTC.